This is a list of T cell receptor beta chains from one sample in a study of early T cells in non-severe SARS-CoV-2 infection. TCRdb used MiXCR to reprocess the 5' RACE reads, holding one entry per CDR3 protein. The sample lists 70,000 to 75,000 distinct CDR3 sequences; 12% were seen once. The sample comprised whole blood. The receptor set was obtained from an adult who was a healthcare worker with PCR-confirmed SARS-CoV-2 infection or an uninfected control (not recorded which). CDR3s include the opening cysteine and the closing phenylalanine or tryptophan. D genes are given only for firm matches. Clone size is given for some rows only: seen once, a few or many times, or a class if the clone is expanded.

D: .
J: TRBJ2-3
length: 16
V: TRBV27
size: many
CDR3: CASRRVAGRLTDTQYF
DNA: TGTGCCAGCAGGAGGGTGGCGGGCCGACTCACAGATACGCAGTATTTT

D: TRBD2
J: TRBJ2-7
length: 15
V: TRBV25-1
size: few
CDR3: CASSESTSGRYEQYF
DNA: TGTGCCAGCAGTGAATCGACTAGCGGGAGATACGAGCAGTACTTC

D: .
J: TRBJ2-7
length: 14
V: TRBV27
size: many
CDR3: CASSLVSGAREQYF
DNA: TGTGCCAGCAGTTTAGTTAGCGGAGCCAGGGAGCAGTACTTC

D: .
J: TRBJ1-2
length: 15
V: TRBV9
size: .
CDR3: CASSVGNSQTYGYTF
DNA: TGTGCCAGCAGCGTAGGAAACAGCCAAACCTATGGCTACACCTTC

D: .
J: TRBJ2-4
length: 15
V: TRBV9
size: many
CDR3: CASSVGGEAKNIQYF
DNA: TGTGCCAGCAGCGTAGGGGGGGAAGCCAAAAACATTCAGTACTTC

D: .
J: TRBJ1-2
length: 12
V: TRBV6-5
size: many
CDR3: CASSSLIDGYTF
DNA: TGTGCCAGCAGTTCCTTAATAGATGGCTACACCTTC

D: TRBD2
J: TRBJ2-7
length: 16
V: TRBV20-1
size: few
CDR3: CSASARLADSSYEQYF
DNA: TGCAGTGCTAGTGCCAGACTAGCGGATAGCTCCTACGAGCAGTACTTC

D: TRBD2
J: TRBJ2-3
length: 16
V: TRBV18
size: many
CDR3: CASSPGKRERPDTQYF
DNA: TGTGCCAGCTCACCAGGGAAGCGGGAGAGGCCAGATACGCAGTATTTT

D: TRBD1
J: TRBJ2-5
length: 13
V: TRBV10-2
size: many
CDR3: CASLGQGAETQYF
DNA: TGCGCCAGCCTTGGACAGGGAGCGGAGACCCAGTACTTC

D: .
J: TRBJ2-7
length: 14
V: TRBV20-1
size: few
CDR3: CSASELEVPYEQYF
DNA: TGCAGTGCCTCTGAGCTGGAGGTACCCTACGAGCAGTACTTC

D: TRBD2
J: TRBJ2-3
length: 16
V: TRBV4-2
size: .
CDR3: CASSPHGGLAPDTQYF
DNA: TGTGCCAGCAGCCCTCACGGGGGACTAGCGCCAGATACGCAGTATTTT

D: .
J: TRBJ2-2
length: 16
V: TRBV7-3
size: .
CDR3: CASSPNPGLNTGELFF
DNA: TGTGCCAGCAGCCCCAACCCGGGATTGAACACCGGGGAGCTGTTTTTT

D: .
J: TRBJ2-2
length: 14
V: TRBV20-1
size: few
CDR3: CSATPGGNTGELFF
DNA: TGCAGTGCTACTCCCGGAGGGAACACCGGGGAGCTGTTTTTT

D: .
J: TRBJ1-1
length: 13
V: TRBV7-9
size: few
CDR3: CASSLNTNTEAFF
DNA: TGTGCCAGCAGCTTAAACACGAACACTGAAGCTTTCTTT

D: .
J: TRBJ2-7
length: 12
V: TRBV4-2
size: few
CDR3: CASSRREYEQYF
DNA: TGTGCCAGCAGCCGCCGGGAGTACGAGCAGTACTTC

D: .
J: TRBJ2-1
length: 14
V: TRBV29-1
size: few
CDR3: CSVETADFYNEQFF
DNA: TGCAGCGTGGAAACTGCGGACTTTTACAATGAGCAGTTCTTC

D: .
J: TRBJ1-5
length: 14
V: TRBV12-3/TRBV12-4
size: many
CDR3: CASTTPGREGPQHF
DNA: TGTGCCAGCACCACCCCCGGACGGGAAGGGCCCCAGCATTTT

D: .
J: TRBJ2-3
length: 14
V: TRBV7-2
size: many
CDR3: CASSLFLSTDTQYF
DNA: TGTGCCAGCAGCTTATTTCTCAGCACAGATACGCAGTATTTT

D: .
J: TRBJ2-3
length: 14
V: TRBV9
size: .
CDR3: CASSERETGDTQYF
DNA: TGTGCCAGCAGCGAGAGGGAGACGGGAGATACGCAGTATTTT

D: TRBD2
J: TRBJ2-7
length: 16
V: TRBV28
size: many
CDR3: CASSAYGTSDSYEQYF
DNA: TGTGCCAGCAGCGCCTATGGGACTAGCGACTCCTACGAGCAGTACTTC

D: .
J: TRBJ2-7
length: 12
V: TRBV7-9
size: few
CDR3: CASSSNSGEQYF
DNA: TGTGCCAGCAGCTCTAATTCCGGCGAGCAGTACTTC

D: TRBD2
J: TRBJ2-7
length: 15
V: TRBV27
size: many
CDR3: CASSLAGGPGYEQYF
DNA: TGTGCCAGCAGTTTAGCGGGAGGCCCGGGCTACGAGCAGTACTTC

D: .
J: TRBJ2-5
length: 11
V: TRBV29-1
size: many
CDR3: CSGGPQETQYF
DNA: TGCAGCGGCGGGCCCCAAGAGACCCAGTACTTC

D: .
J: TRBJ2-7
length: 12
V: TRBV28
size: many
CDR3: CASSLLGYEQYF
DNA: TGTGCCAGCAGTTTATTGGGGTACGAGCAGTACTTC

D: .
J: TRBJ2-5
length: 12
V: TRBV3-1
size: many
CDR3: CASSQPQETQYF
DNA: TGTGCCAGCAGCCAACCCCAAGAGACCCAGTACTTC

D: .
J: TRBJ2-4
length: 13
V: TRBV29-1
size: .
CDR3: CSVAVLAKNIQYF
DNA: TGCAGCGTTGCGGTCCTAGCCAAAAACATTCAGTACTTC

D: TRBD1
J: TRBJ1-4
length: 14
V: TRBV27
size: .
CDR3: CASSHRDRHEKLFF
DNA: TGTGCCAGCAGCCACCGGGACAGGCATGAAAAACTGTTTTTT

D: TRBD1
J: TRBJ2-3
length: 12
V: TRBV7-3
size: .
CDR3: CASSAGQATQYF
DNA: TGTGCCAGCAGCGCTGGACAGGCGACGCAGTATTTT

D: .
J: TRBJ2-3
length: 14
V: TRBV7-6
size: .
CDR3: CASSPPPNTDTQYF
DNA: TGTGCCAGCAGCCCACCACCGAACACAGATACGCAGTATTTT

D: .
J: TRBJ1-5
length: 14
V: TRBV19
size: few
CDR3: CASSGQFSNQPQHF
DNA: TGTGCCAGTAGCGGACAGTTTAGCAATCAGCCCCAGCATTTT

D: TRBD2
J: TRBJ2-2
length: 17
V: TRBV5-1
size: many
CDR3: CASRPTTAGGGAGELFF
DNA: TGCGCCAGCAGACCGACTACGGCGGGAGGCGGGGCCGGGGAGCTGTTTTTT

D: .
J: TRBJ1-5
length: 11
V: TRBV7-3
size: few
CDR3: CASSFNQPQHF
DNA: TGTGCCAGCAGCTTCAATCAGCCCCAGCATTTT

D: .
J: TRBJ2-1
length: 13
V: TRBV14
size: many
CDR3: CASSQAPSIRQFF
DNA: TGTGCCAGCAGCCAAGCCCCCAGTATACGACAGTTCTTC

D: .
J: TRBJ2-1
length: 13
V: TRBV6-1
size: many
CDR3: CASRLRDYNEQFF
DNA: TGTGCCAGCAGGTTGAGGGACTACAATGAGCAGTTCTTC

D: .
J: TRBJ2-7
length: 12
V: TRBV29-1
size: many
CDR3: CSVGRSTYEQYF
DNA: TGCAGCGTGGGACGGTCTACCTACGAGCAGTACTTC

D: .
J: TRBJ2-1
length: 14
V: TRBV7-6
size: .
CDR3: CASSLGPHHNEQFF
DNA: TGTGCCAGCAGCTTAGGCCCCCACCACAATGAGCAGTTCTTC